These 17 T cell receptor beta chains share one sample of origin, sequenced in a study of blood T cells in healthy people across ages. PCR was performed a second time for 7 to 11 cycles using a sample-barcoded 5' primer and a J-beta primer mix. TCRdb reanalysed the 5' RACE reads using MiXCR and keeps one entry per CDR3 protein. The top ten clones hold about a fifth of a sample with approximately 820,000 distinct CDR3 sequences, 40% to 50% of them seen once. Sequenced input: blood. These TCRs come from a man in his 60s in good health.

This chain uses TRBV27 with TRBJ2-5, with a possible D match to TRBD2 (6 bases). The better agreement between TRBJ2-7 and the DNA end casts doubt on the J call. Germline assignment: CDR1 MNHEY and CDR2 SMNVEV (reference sequence). The CDR3 extends over 15 amino acids. CDR3 sequence (DNA): TGTGCCAGCAGTTCCAACGTCAGGGCGGGGTACGAGCAGTACTTC. The encoded protein is CASSSNVRAGYEQYF.

V usage is TRBV24-1 and J usage is TRBJ1-5, with TRBD1 matching over 9 bases. After removal of 3 bases from V and 6 bases from J, the junction contained 5 bases not matched to a gene. The germline CDR1 and CDR2 sequences are KGHDR and SFDVKD. This CDR3 is built from 15 residues. CDR3 in DNA: TGTGCCACCAGTGATGGGACAGGGCTGAGTCAGCCCCAGCATTTT. This encodes CATSDGTGLSQPQHF.

Only one count was recorded for this clonotype. The V and J genes are TRBV7-2 and TRBJ2-7; 7 bases agree with TRBD2. V was clipped by 4 bases and J by 2 bases; unmatched bases: 5. CDR1 is SGHTA and CDR2 is FQGNSA in the germline V gene. CDR3 length equals 14 residues. CDR3 residues: CASSSSGATYEQYF. The CDR3 nucleotides are TGTGCCAGCAGCTCGAGCGGGGCGACCTACGAGCAGTACTTC.

The rearrangement links TRBV29-1 to TRBJ1-2; D is uncertain. Per the germline V gene, CDR1 is SQVTM and CDR2 is ANQGSEA. Trimming stripped 0 bases from V and 6 bases from J, with 8 bases between. The CDR3 is 12 residues long. CDR3 sequence (DNA): TGCAGCGTTGAAGATTTTAGTAATGGCTACACCTTC. Amino acid sequence: CSVEDFSNGYTF. Variable domain in full (rest from reference TRBV29-1 and TRBJ1-2): SAVISQKPSRDICQRGTSLTIQCQVDSQVTMMFWYRQQPGQSLTLIATANQGSEATYESGFVIDKFPISRPNLTFSTLTVSNMSPEDSSIYLCSVEDFSNGYTFGSGTRLTVV.

The V gene is TRBV5-8, the J gene TRBJ2-5; 11 nucleotides match TRBD2. The CDR3 consists of 15 residues. Germline assignment: CDR1 SGHTS and CDR2 YDEGEE. The V segment lost 3 bases and the J segment 11 bases; nucleotides outside the gene matches: 12. CDR3 protein: CASSSRGLADNEQYF. Written as DNA, the CDR3 is TGTGCCAGCAGCTCCCGGGGACTAGCGGACAATGAGCAGTACTTC.

In its sample, this clonotype was seen a few times. The chain couples TRBV14 to TRBJ2-7; D is tentatively TRBD1 or TRBD2 (5 bases each). Trimming left V 1 base short and J 0 bases short, with 13 bases between. Germline CDR1 and CDR2: SGHDN and FVKESK. The CDR3 runs to 16 residues. The CDR3 bases are TGTGCCAGCAGCCAAGGGGGATCAGGGAGCTCCTACGAGCAGTACTTC. It is translated as CASSQGGSGSSYEQYF.

This clonotype was detected a few times. J is TRBJ2-5 and V is TRBV7-8; D unclear. Deletions cut 7 bases from V and 2 bases from J, with 17 bases between. Per germline, CDR1 SGHVS and CDR2 FQNEAQ. This CDR3 region has 15 residues. The DNA for the CDR3 is TGTGCCAGCACCCTCAGAGGACGGACGCAAGAGACCCAGTACTTC. Its translation is CASTLRGRTQETQYF.

The chain combines TRBV4-2 with TRBJ1-2; D gene unclear. Germline CDR1 LGHNA, CDR2 YNFKEQ. This CDR3 comprises 14 residues. V lost 0 bases, J lost 2 bases, and 7 bases lay in between. CDR3 bases: TGTGCCAGCAGCCAAGATTTGACCAACTATGGCTACACCTTC. Translated, it gives CASSQDLTNYGYTF.

The genes are TRBV29-1 and TRBJ2-7; D tentatively fits TRBD1 or TRBD2 (6 bases each). The CDR3 totals 15 residues. CDR1 and CDR2 from the germline V gene are SQVTM and ANQGSEA. V shed 7 bases and J shed 7 bases, with 26 bases lying between them. The CDR3 DNA follows: TGCAGCGACCGAACCACAGGGACTTACTACAATGAGCAGTACTTC. Amino acids: CSDRTTGTYYNEQYF.

The rearrangement uses TRBV19 and TRBJ1-4; no clear D. This CDR3 has 14 amino acids. Trimming removed 7 bases at V and 5 bases at J, with 14 bases between. Germline V gives CDR1 LNHDA, CDR2 SQIVND (reference sequence). The CDR3 sequence is CASTTRSQNEKLFF. The CDR3 bases are TGTGCCAGTACCACGCGCAGCCAAAATGAAAAACTGTTTTTT.

This clonotype was counted ten times or more. V gene TRBV29-1 combines with J gene TRBJ2-5, with 7 bases fitting TRBD1. The CDR3 consists of 13 residues. Looked up from germline, CDR1 is SQVTM and CDR2 is ANQGSEA. Trimming at V came to 6 bases and at J to 2 bases, leaving 6 bases not matched to a gene. CDR3 sequence: CSVPRGQQETQYF. Written as DNA, the CDR3 is TGCAGCGTCCCTCGGGGACAGCAAGAGACCCAGTACTTC.

V is TRBV5-5 and J is TRBJ2-7; D remains unclear. V lost 1 base, J lost 0 bases, and 14 bases lay in between. The V gene's germline CDR1 is SGHKS and CDR2 YYEKEE (reference sequence). The CDR3 is 16 amino acids. The CDR3 here is CASSLIHSGASYEQYF. In nucleotides, the CDR3 is TGTGCCAGCAGCTTGATACATTCGGGTGCCTCCTACGAGCAGTACTTC.

This clonotype was detected a few times. The rearrangement joins TRBV4-1 to TRBJ1-4; D might be TRBD1 (5 bases). The V end lost 3 bases, the J end lost 8 bases, and 19 bases lay between the germline ends. Germline assignment: CDR1 MGHRA and CDR2 YSYEKL. There are 16 residues in the CDR3. This chain's CDR3 is CASSHPEGQRWEKLFF. The DNA of the CDR3 is TGCGCCAGCAGCCACCCGGAGGGGCAGAGGTGGGAAAAACTGTTTTTT.

About this clonotype itself: This may be a read error: a much more frequent sequence differs by one nucleotide. The gene calls are TRBV6-2 or TRBV6-3 and TRBJ1-2, with D hard to call. Per the germline V gene, CDR1 is MNHEY and CDR2 is SVGEGT. This CDR3 contains 14 residues. V was trimmed by 5 bases and J by 6 bases, leaving 16 bases between them. CDR3 sequence (DNA): TGTGCCAGCAGTGACGCGTGGAGGGTAGATGGCTACACCTTC. This translates into CASSDAWRVDGYTF.

V gene TRBV6-1 combines with J gene TRBJ2-7; D not certain. The CDR3 covers 12 residues. V was cut by 5 bases and J by 7 bases, with 12 bases left in between. The germline gives CDR1 MNHNS, CDR2 SASEGT. The CDR3 DNA reads as TGTGCCAGCAGTAAAGTTCCCCATGAGCAGTACTTC. Its protein product is CASSKVPHEQYF.

This rearrangement joins TRBV10-3 to TRBJ2-5; a weak D match, TRBD2 (6 bases). The J call could be wrong; TRBJ2-7 is a better fit for the DNA end. The CDR3 loop spans 14 amino acids. Germline V gene lookup returns CDR1 ENHRY and CDR2 SYGVKD. CDR3 DNA: TGTGCCATCAGACCACGGGGGAGGCTAGACGAGCAGTACTTC. This translates into CAIRPRGRLDEQYF.

This clonotype showed up just a few times. As DNA, the CDR3 is TGTGCCAGCAGCCAAGACATCGGTGCCGGGTCCTCAGCGAAAGGCTACACCTTC. Translating it yields CASSQDIGAGSSAKGYTF. The rearrangement links TRBV3-1 to TRBJ1-2; unclear D gene. The CDR3 spans 18 residues. Deletions cut 0 bases from V and 8 bases from J, with 25 bases between. Per germline, CDR1 LGHDT and CDR2 YNNKEL (reference sequence). Full variable domain (remainder filled in from reference TRBV3-1 and TRBJ1-2): DTAVSQTPKYLVTQMGNDKSIKCEQNLGHDTMYWYKQDSKKFLKIMFSYNNKELIINETVPNRFSPKSPDKAHLNLHINSLELGDSAVYFCASSQDIGAGSSAKGYTFGSGTRLTVV.